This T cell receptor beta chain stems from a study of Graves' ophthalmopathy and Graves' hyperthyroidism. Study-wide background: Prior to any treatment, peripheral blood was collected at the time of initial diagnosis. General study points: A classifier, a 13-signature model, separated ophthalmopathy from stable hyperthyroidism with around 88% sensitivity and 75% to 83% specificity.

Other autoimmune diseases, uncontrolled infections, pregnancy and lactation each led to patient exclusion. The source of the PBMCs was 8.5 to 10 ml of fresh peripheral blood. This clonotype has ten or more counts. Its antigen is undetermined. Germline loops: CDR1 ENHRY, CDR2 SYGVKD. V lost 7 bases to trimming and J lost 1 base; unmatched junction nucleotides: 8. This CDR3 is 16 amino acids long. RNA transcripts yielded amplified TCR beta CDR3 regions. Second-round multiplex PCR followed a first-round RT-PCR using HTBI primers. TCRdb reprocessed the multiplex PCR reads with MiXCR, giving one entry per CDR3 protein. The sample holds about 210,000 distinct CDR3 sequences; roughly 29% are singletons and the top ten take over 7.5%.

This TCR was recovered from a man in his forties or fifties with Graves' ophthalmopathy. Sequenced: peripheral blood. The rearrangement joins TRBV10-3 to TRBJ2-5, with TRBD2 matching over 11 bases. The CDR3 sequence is CAINRGLAALQETQYF. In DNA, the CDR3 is TGTGCCATCAACAGGGGACTAGCGGCACTCCAAGAGACCCAGTACTTC.